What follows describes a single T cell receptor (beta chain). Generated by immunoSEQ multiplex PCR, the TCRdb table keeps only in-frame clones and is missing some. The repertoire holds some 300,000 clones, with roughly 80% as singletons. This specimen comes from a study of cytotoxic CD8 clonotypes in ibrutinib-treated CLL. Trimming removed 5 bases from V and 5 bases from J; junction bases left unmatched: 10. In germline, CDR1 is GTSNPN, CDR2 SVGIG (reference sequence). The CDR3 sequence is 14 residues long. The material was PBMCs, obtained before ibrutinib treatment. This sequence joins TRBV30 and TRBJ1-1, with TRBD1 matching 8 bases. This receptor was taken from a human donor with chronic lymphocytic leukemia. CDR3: CAWFRGPRETEAFF. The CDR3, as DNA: TGTGCCTGGTTCAGGGGGCCACGGGAGACTGAAGCTTTCTTT.